The 27 T cell receptor beta chains below were found in one sample sequenced in a study of blood T cell repertoires in COVID-19. Sequencing was performed with immunoSEQ multiplex PCR; in TCRdb, only in-frame clones are kept and a portion is missing. The sample carries 210,000 or so clones, around nine tenths recorded once. The sequencing input was peripheral blood. The receptors were gathered from a woman aged 40 to 50 who had recovered from COVID-19.

V usage is TRBV6-5 and J usage is TRBJ2-7, with 9 nucleotides matching TRBD1. Per germline, CDR1 MNHEY and CDR2 SVGAGI. The CDR3 has 16 amino acids. V shed 2 bases, J shed 0 bases, and the junction held 5 bases outside the gene matches. The CDR3 sequence: CASSYATGGSSYEQYF. The CDR3 bases are TGTGCCAGCAGTTACGCGACAGGGGGAAGCTCCTACGAGCAGTACTTC.

The chain joins TRBV14 to TRBJ1-1; possible D gene TRBD1, 5 bases. The CDR3 has 15 amino acids. Looked up from germline, CDR1 is SGHDN and CDR2 is FVKESK. V was clipped by 4 bases and J by 6 bases, with 18 bases between them. The CDR3 protein is CASSRTLGGRSEAFF. CDR3 DNA sequence: TGTGCCAGCAGCCGGACCCTCGGGGGTAGGTCTGAAGCTTTCTTT.

The V and J genes are TRBV29-1 and TRBJ2-7, with 9 bases aligning to TRBD2. The germline gives CDR1 SQVTM, CDR2 ANQGSEA. V dropped 6 bases and J dropped 0; count of bases not matched to a gene: 12. The CDR3 extends over 16 amino acids. The CDR3 DNA is TGCAGCGTCGCTAAGACTAGCGGAACTTTCTCCTACGAGCAGTACTTC. Protein: CSVAKTSGTFSYEQYF.

This clone showed up just a few times. The rearrangement uses TRBV19 and TRBJ2-5, with 13 bases lining up with TRBD2. CDR1 LNHDA and CDR2 SQIVND come from the germline V gene (reference sequence). There are 15 residues in the CDR3. V shed 4 bases, J shed 5 bases, and the junction held 4 bases outside the gene matches. CDR3 DNA: TGTGCCAGTAGTAGGACTAGCGGGAGTTTGGAGACCCAGTACTTC. Amino acid sequence: CASSRTSGSLETQYF.

This clone is a singleton in its sample. This sequence joins TRBV28 and TRBJ1-6; TRBD1 might be the D (5 bases). The ends were cut back, 6 bases at V and 7 bases at J, with 13 bases in the middle. Germline V gene data show CDR1 as MDHEN and CDR2 as SYDVKM. The CDR3 has 14 residues. The CDR3 nucleotides read TGTGCCAGCAGATACCTGCAGGGAAATTCACCCCTCCACTTT. It codes for CASRYLQGNSPLHF.

This chain joins TRBV3-1 (or the pseudogene TRBV3-2) and TRBJ1-2; D possibly corresponds to TRBD1 (6 bases). Trimming cost V 4 bases and J 8 bases, with 23 bases left between them. CDR1 and CDR2 from the germline V gene are LGHDT and YNNKEL (reference sequence). This CDR3 is 16 amino acids long. The CDR3, as DNA: TGTGCCAGCAGCCTCCGTCCCGTAGGGGGTAATTGCGGCTACACCTTC. Amino acid sequence: CASSLRPVGGNCGYTF.

Details on this clone: Other DNA sequences in this sample translate to the same CDR3. The CDR3 DNA reads as TGTGCCAGCTCACCACGGCAGGGGTTGGATGGCTACACCTTC. Protein sequence: CASSPRQGLDGYTF. This chain joins TRBV18 and TRBJ1-2; D may be TRBD1 (6 bases). Deletions cut 1 base from V and 6 bases from J, with 12 bases between. The CDR3 sequence is 14 residues long. Germline loops: CDR1 KGHSH, CDR2 LQKENI.

The gene calls are TRBV3-1 (or the pseudogene TRBV3-2) and TRBJ1-3; tentatively, D is TRBD1 (6 bases). The CDR3 consists of 15 residues. V shed 1 base and J shed 7 bases, with 14 bases lying between them. Per germline, CDR1 LGHDT and CDR2 YNNKEL (reference sequence). The CDR3 DNA is TGTGCCAGCAGCCAAGTCAGGGGCGCCTTCAACACCATATATTTT. Its protein product is CASSQVRGAFNTIYF.

The chain links TRBV7-2 to TRBJ2-1; 10 nucleotides match TRBD2. Germline V gene data show CDR1 as SGHTA and CDR2 as FQGNSA. The ends lost 1 base at V and 3 bases at J; junction bases unmatched: 6. The length of the CDR3 is 17 residues. The DNA of the CDR3 is TGTGCCAGCAGCTTAGGTTCAGCGGGAGGGATCTACAATGAGCAGTTCTTC. Protein sequence: CASSLGSAGGIYNEQFF.

In this sample, this clone turned up once. This chain links TRBV5-8 with TRBJ2-1; 15 positions agree with TRBD2. The CDR3 runs 19 residues. From germline, CDR1 is SGHTS and CDR2 YDEGEE. V lost 3 bases and J lost 0; bases outside the gene matches: 7. The CDR3 protein is CASSSGTSGRRGSYNEQFF. Written as DNA, the CDR3 is TGTGCCAGCAGCTCCGGGACTAGCGGGAGGAGGGGCTCCTACAATGAGCAGTTCTTC.

The rearrangement joins TRBV30 to TRBJ2-5, with D possibly being TRBD2 (6 bases). The CDR3 sequence is 11 residues long. CDR1 and CDR2 from the germline V gene are GTSNPN and SVGIG (reference sequence). Trimming removed 8 bases at V and 5 bases at J, with 12 bases between. The CDR3 region has the DNA TGTGCCGTTGGGGGGATCGAGACCCAGTACTTC. Its protein is CAVGGIETQYF.

The CDR3 DNA follows: TGTGCCAGTAGTATAAAGCTAGCGGGAGTATCCGAGCAGTACTTC. Its translation: CASSIKLAGVSEQYF. This rearrangement joins TRBV19 to TRBJ2-7; 10 bases match TRBD2. Trimming cost V 2 bases and J 6 bases; bases outside gene matches: 7. The CDR3 is 15 amino acids. Germline assignment: CDR1 LNHDA and CDR2 SQIVND (reference sequence).

The chain recombines TRBV12-3 or TRBV12-4 with TRBJ1-2, with D possibly being TRBD1 (5 bases). CDR3 length: 11 amino acids. V shed 6 bases and J shed 5 bases, with 7 bases lying between them. CDR3 nucleotide sequence: TGTGCCAGCAGCCGACAGTATGGCTACACCTTC. It yields the protein CASSRQYGYTF.

The count of this clone is one. This chain joins TRBV4-3 and TRBJ2-7, with TRBD1 matching 8 bases. The CDR3 sequence is 15 residues long. Germline CDR1 is LGHNA and CDR2 is YSLEER. The J segment lost 3 bases and the V segment lost 6 bases, leaving 10 bases of the junction unmatched. CDR3 sequence (DNA): TGCGCCAGCAGGGTAGGGCAGGGGGCTAGCTACGAGCAGTACTTC. This gives the protein CASRVGQGASYEQYF.

The rearrangement links TRBV25-1 to TRBJ1-2, with no clear D. The germline CDR1 and CDR2 sequences are MGHDK and SYGVNS. Trimming took off 3 bases at V and 4 bases at J, with 9 bases between the two ends. The CDR3 has 13 amino acids. CDR3 sequence: CASSDEGSYGYTF. CDR3 bases: TGTGCCAGCAGTGATGAGGGAAGCTATGGCTACACCTTC.

The chain has TRBV7-9 and TRBJ1-2, with D perhaps matching TRBD1 (6 bases). This CDR3 region has 14 residues. Trimming cost V 6 bases and J 6 bases, with 17 bases left between them. The germline CDR1 and CDR2 sequences are SEHNR and FQNEAQ (reference sequence). For the CDR3, the DNA is TGTGCCAGCAGTTTAACGGTGGCAGGGGATGGCTACACCTTC. Protein product: CASSLTVAGDGYTF.

This clone was counted once. This sequence joins TRBV6-5 and TRBJ1-2; D remains ambiguous. Germline lookup yields CDR1 MNHEY and CDR2 SVGAGI. This CDR3 comprises 16 residues. The V end was cut by 0 bases, the J end by 2 bases, with 13 bases between. The CDR3 DNA follows: TGTGCCAGCAGTTACTCGATGTCCGCGGGAAACTATGGCTACACCTTC. The encoded protein is CASSYSMSAGNYGYTF.

The chain links TRBV11-2 to TRBJ1-2; D may be TRBD1 (6 bases). The V gene's germline CDR1 is SGHAT and CDR2 FQNNGV. The ends were cut back, 1 base at V and 3 bases at J, with 24 bases in the middle. The CDR3 runs 19 residues. CDR3 residues: CASSLVPGGAGQSYYGYTF. CDR3 in DNA: TGTGCCAGCAGCTTAGTTCCTGGGGGCGCGGGCCAATCCTACTATGGCTACACCTTC.

The chain has TRBV6-5 and TRBJ2-7, with 8 bases that match TRBD1. The germline gives CDR1 MNHEY, CDR2 SVGAGI. V shed 8 bases, J shed 1 base, and the junction held 7 bases outside the gene matches. This CDR3 has 14 residues. CDR3 sequence: CASHFQGASYEQYF. The CDR3 nucleotides are TGTGCCAGCCACTTTCAGGGGGCGTCCTACGAGCAGTACTTC.

The chain links TRBV5-1 to TRBJ1-6, with TRBD1 identical over 8 bases. The length of the CDR3 is 15 residues. The ends lost 0 bases at V and 6 bases at J; junction bases unmatched: 2. CDR1 and CDR2 from the germline V gene are SGHRS and YFSETQ. The chain's CDR3 is CASSLDRGINSPLHF. CDR3 DNA sequence: TGCGCCAGCAGCTTGGACAGGGGGATTAATTCACCCCTCCACTTT.

The V gene is TRBV28, the J gene TRBJ1-2, with 9 bases aligning to TRBD1. Germline values: CDR1 MDHEN, CDR2 SYDVKM. This CDR3 has 15 residues. V gave up 4 bases and J gave up 5 bases; unmatched junction bases: 8. In DNA, the CDR3 is TGTGCCAGCAGTTCAACAGGGGGCGTCGGGTATGGCTACACCTTC. Protein sequence: CASSSTGGVGYGYTF.

V gene TRBV10-1 combines with J gene TRBJ2-7, with a weak D call TRBD1 (5 bases). CDR3 length: 18 residues. V was clipped by 6 bases and J by 0 bases, with 24 bases between them. Germline CDR1 reads WNHNN; CDR2 reads SYGVQD (reference sequence). DNA of the CDR3: TGCGCCAGCAGGACAGTTTATTTCGTACGCCATTTCTCCTACGAGCAGTACTTC. Translating it yields CASRTVYFVRHFSYEQYF.

The chain carries TRBV28 and TRBJ2-6, with 8 bases matching TRBD1. The CDR3 length is 16 residues. Germline-derived CDR1 and CDR2 are MDHEN and SYDVKM. V shed 4 bases, J shed 2 bases, and the junction held 4 bases outside the gene matches. The CDR3 nucleotides read TGTGCCAGCAGTTCTCCAGGGGGCGCTGGGGCCAACGTCCTGACTTTC. It is translated as CASSSPGGAGANVLTF.

The chain employs TRBV5-1 and TRBJ2-1; a weak D match, TRBD2 (6 bases). CDR3 length equals 15 residues. V was pared by 0 bases and J by 5 bases, with 12 bases between. CDR1 SGHRS and CDR2 YFSETQ come from the germline V gene. The CDR3 loop is CASSLVADQDNEQFF. For the CDR3, the DNA is TGCGCCAGCAGCTTGGTAGCGGACCAAGACAATGAGCAGTTCTTC.

The V call is TRBV6-5, the J call TRBJ2-7; tentatively, D is TRBD1 (5 bases). The germline V gene has CDR1 MNHEY and CDR2 SVGAGI. The length of the CDR3 is 12 residues. Trimming removed 6 bases at V and 4 bases at J, with 10 bases between. CDR3 loop: CASSSDSYEQYF. The CDR3 coding sequence is TGTGCCAGCAGCTCCGACAGTTACGAGCAGTACTTC.

The J gene is TRBJ1-1, the V gene TRBV7-8; D may be TRBD1 (6 bases). Trimming shortened V by 6 bases and J by 3 bases, and 17 bases separated the two germline ends. Germline V gene lookup returns CDR1 SGHVS and CDR2 FQNEAQ. The CDR3 runs to 15 residues. In DNA form, the CDR3 reads TGTGCCAGCAGACAGGGATTGAGTGGAGACACTGAAGCTTTCTTT. The encoded protein is CASRQGLSGDTEAFF. The variable domain in full, completed from reference TRBV7-8 and TRBJ1-1, reads GAGVSQSPRYKVAKRGQDVALRCDPISGHVSLFWYQQALGQGPEFLTYFQNEAQLDKSGLPSDRFFAERPEGSVSTLKIQRTQQEDSAVYLCASRQGLSGDTEAFFGQGTRLTVV.

The gene calls are TRBV13 and TRBJ1-1; 7 nucleotides agree with TRBD1. With 5 bases clipped from V and 4 bases from J, the junction kept 13 bases outside the gene matches. The CDR3 has 16 amino acids. Germline CDR1 and CDR2: PRHDT and FYEKMQ (reference sequence). The CDR3, as DNA: TGTGCCAGCAGCCCTGCCTTTGACAGGGTTGGCACTGAAGCTTTCTTT. This translates into CASSPAFDRVGTEAFF.